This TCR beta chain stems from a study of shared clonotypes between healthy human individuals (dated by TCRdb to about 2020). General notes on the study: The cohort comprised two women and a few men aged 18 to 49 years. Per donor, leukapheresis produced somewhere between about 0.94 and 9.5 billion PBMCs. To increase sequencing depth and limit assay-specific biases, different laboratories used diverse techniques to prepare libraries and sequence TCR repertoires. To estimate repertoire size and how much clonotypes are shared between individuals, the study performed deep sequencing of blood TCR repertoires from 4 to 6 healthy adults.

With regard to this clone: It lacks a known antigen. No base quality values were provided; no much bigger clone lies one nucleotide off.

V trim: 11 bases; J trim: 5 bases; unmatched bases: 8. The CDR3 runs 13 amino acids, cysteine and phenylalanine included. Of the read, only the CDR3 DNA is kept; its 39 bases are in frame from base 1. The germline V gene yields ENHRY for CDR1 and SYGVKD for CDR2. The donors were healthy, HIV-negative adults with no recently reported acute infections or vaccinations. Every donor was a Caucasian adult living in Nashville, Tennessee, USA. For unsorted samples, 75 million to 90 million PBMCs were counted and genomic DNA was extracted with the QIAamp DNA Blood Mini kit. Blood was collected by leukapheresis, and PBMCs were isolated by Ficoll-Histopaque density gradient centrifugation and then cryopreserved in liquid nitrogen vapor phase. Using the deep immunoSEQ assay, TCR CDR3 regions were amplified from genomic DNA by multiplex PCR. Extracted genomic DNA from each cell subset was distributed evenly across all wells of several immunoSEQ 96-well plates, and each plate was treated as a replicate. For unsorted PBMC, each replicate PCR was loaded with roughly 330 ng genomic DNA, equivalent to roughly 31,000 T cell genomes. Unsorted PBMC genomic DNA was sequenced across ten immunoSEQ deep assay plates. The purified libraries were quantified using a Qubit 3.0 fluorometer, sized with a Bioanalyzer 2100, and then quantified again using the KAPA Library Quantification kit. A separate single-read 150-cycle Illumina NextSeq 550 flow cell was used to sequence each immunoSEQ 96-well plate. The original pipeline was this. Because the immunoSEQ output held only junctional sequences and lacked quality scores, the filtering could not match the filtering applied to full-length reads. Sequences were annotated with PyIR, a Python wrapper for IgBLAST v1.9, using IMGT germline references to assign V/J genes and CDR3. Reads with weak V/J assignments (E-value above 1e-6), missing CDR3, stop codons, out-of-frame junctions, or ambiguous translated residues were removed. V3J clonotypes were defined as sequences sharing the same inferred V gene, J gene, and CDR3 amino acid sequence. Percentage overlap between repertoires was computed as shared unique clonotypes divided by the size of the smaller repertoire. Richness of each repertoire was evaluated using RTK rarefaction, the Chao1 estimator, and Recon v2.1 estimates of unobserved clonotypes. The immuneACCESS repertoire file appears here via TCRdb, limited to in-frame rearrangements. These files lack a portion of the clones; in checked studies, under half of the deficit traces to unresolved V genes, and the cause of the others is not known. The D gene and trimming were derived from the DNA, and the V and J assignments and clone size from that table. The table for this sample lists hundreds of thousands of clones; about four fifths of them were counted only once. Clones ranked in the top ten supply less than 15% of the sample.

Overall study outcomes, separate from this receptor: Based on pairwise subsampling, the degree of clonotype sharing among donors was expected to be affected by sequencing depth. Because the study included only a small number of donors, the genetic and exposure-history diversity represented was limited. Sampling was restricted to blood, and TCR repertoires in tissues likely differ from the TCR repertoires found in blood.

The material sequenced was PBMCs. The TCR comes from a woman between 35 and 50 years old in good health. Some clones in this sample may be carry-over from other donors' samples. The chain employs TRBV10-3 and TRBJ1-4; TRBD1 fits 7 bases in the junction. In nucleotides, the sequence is TGTGCCGCCTCCCGGGACAGAAATGAAAAACTGTTTTTT. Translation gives CAASRDRNEKLFF.